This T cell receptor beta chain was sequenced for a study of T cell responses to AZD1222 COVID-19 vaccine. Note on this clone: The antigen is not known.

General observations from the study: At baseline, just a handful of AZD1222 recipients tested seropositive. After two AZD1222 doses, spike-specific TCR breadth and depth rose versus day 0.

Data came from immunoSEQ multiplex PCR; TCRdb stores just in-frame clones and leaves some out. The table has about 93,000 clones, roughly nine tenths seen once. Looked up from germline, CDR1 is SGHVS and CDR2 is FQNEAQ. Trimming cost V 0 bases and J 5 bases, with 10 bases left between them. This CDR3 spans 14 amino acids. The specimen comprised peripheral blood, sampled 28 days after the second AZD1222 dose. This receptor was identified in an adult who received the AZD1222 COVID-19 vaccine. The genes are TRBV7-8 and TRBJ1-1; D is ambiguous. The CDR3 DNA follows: TGTGCCAGCAGCTTAGCTTCTGAGGGTACTGAAGCTTTCTTT. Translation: CASSLASEGTEAFF.